The present T cell receptor (beta chain) was sequenced within a study of T cell responses to AZD1222 COVID-19 vaccine. The method was immunoSEQ multiplex PCR; TCRdb's version includes in-frame clones alone and lacks a portion of them. Counted here are roughly 140,000 clones, 75% to 90% occurring once; the ten biggest clones make up over 8%. The germline CDR1 and CDR2 sequences are SGHRS and YFSETQ. This CDR3 spans 14 amino acids. With 6 bases removed from V and 4 bases from J, the gap between germline ends came to 14 bases. Pooled samples include second doses given at about 4 or 12 weeks. Findings and limits, study-wide: Repertoire sampling happened only post peak T cell response. Only six people who got AZD1222 tested seropositive at baseline.

Of note for this clone: The antigen is not known.

Sequencing was performed on peripheral blood, taken 28 days after the second AZD1222 dose. This chain links TRBV5-1 with TRBJ2-1, with D tentatively TRBD1 (6 bases). The source of this sequence is an adult who received the AZD1222 COVID-19 vaccine. Here the CDR3 DNA reads TGCGCCAGCACCCAGATCCAGGGGTACAATGAGCAGTTCTTC. Translated: CASTQIQGYNEQFF.